Shown below are 19 T cell receptor beta chains from a single sample sequenced in a study of identical twins. TCRdb processed the 5' RACE reads anew with MiXCR; each CDR3 protein has one entry. The sample lists approximately 1.8 million distinct CDR3 sequences, roughly a third occurring once. Sequenced input: cord blood. The receptors come from a newborn girl in good health.

The chain links TRBV7-2 to TRBJ1-2; D might be TRBD1 (5 bases). CDR3 size: 15 residues. Germline V gives CDR1 SGHTA, CDR2 FQGNSA. V lost 5 bases, J lost 1 base, and 14 bases lay in between. The CDR3 DNA reads TGTGCCAGCAGCCCATGGACACGGGGTAACTATGGCTACACCTTC. Translated: CASSPWTRGNYGYTF.

This clonotype turned up a few times. The gene calls are TRBV12-3 or TRBV12-4 and TRBJ2-7; D gene uncertain. This CDR3 region has 14 residues. With 4 bases removed from V and 2 bases from J, the gap between germline ends came to 12 bases. The CDR3 region has the DNA TGTGCCAGCAGTTATGACTCCGGCCCCTACGAGCAGTACTTC. Its protein is CASSYDSGPYEQYF.

This clonotype was counted ten times or more. The rearrangement joins TRBV20-1 to TRBJ2-3, with D maybe TRBD1 (6 bases). Trimming took 2 bases from V and 4 from J, leaving 13 bases between them. CDR1 and CDR2 from the germline V gene are DFQATT and SNEGSKA (reference sequence). The CDR3 runs 14 residues. The CDR3 bases are TGCAGTGCTAGAATCAGGGGACACGCAGATACGCAGTATTTT. Its protein product is CSARIRGHADTQYF.

Comment on this clonotype: The junction shows a germline mismatch at one end, possibly a read error. This chain connects TRBV28 to TRBJ2-7; TRBD1 matches at 7 bases. Germline V CDR1 and CDR2: MDHEN, SYDVKM. This CDR3 spans 13 amino acids. CDR3 sequence (DNA): TGTGCCAGCAGTTTAGGACAGGATTACGGGCAGTACTTC. This sequence encodes CASSLGQDYGQYF.

This clonotype was counted only a few times. The CDR3 bases are TGTGCCAGCAGTGACGGGAGTGTATACAATGAGCAGTTCTTC. Translating gives CASSDGSVYNEQFF. The rearrangement uses TRBV6-1 and TRBJ2-1, with D possibly TRBD2 on 6 matching bases. This CDR3 spans 14 amino acids. V gave up 3 bases and J gave up 4 bases, with 10 bases separating them. Per germline, CDR1 MNHNS and CDR2 SASEGT.

V and J are TRBV5-1 and TRBJ1-2, with D hard to call. From germline, CDR1 is SGHRS and CDR2 YFSETQ. The CDR3 runs 12 residues. V lost 1 base to trimming and J lost 6 bases, with 7 bases between them. CDR3 loop: CASSLNQDGYTF. CDR3 coding DNA: TGCGCCAGCAGCTTGAACCAGGATGGCTACACCTTC.

This clonotype was seen a few times. The chain joins TRBV24-1 to TRBJ2-3; D unclear. V shed 6 bases and J shed 3 bases, with 6 bases lying between them. The germline V gene encodes CDR1 KGHDR and CDR2 SFDVKD. There are 12 residues in the CDR3. The DNA for the CDR3 is TGTGCCACCAGTCGGACGACAGATACGCAGTATTTT. It specifies CATSRTTDTQYF.

The rearrangement joins TRBV20-1 to TRBJ2-1; TRBD2 agrees at 11 bases. The J call may be in error: the DNA end matches TRBJ2-7 better. CDR3 length: 17 residues. Germline V gives CDR1 DFQATT, CDR2 SNEGSKA (reference sequence). CDR3 in DNA: TGCAGTGCTAGAGCCTCGGGACTAGCGGCCACCTACAATGAGCAGTACTTC. Protein: CSARASGLAATYNEQYF.

A few counts support this clonotype. The genes are TRBV12-3 or TRBV12-4 and TRBJ2-7; 9 nucleotides match TRBD2. CDR3 length: 16 residues. Losses at the gene ends were 6 bases for V and 2 bases for J; bases not matched to a gene: 11. This chain's CDR3 is CASRPSLAGKPYEQYF. In nucleotides, the CDR3 is TGTGCCAGCAGGCCCTCTCTAGCGGGGAAACCCTACGAGCAGTACTTC.

This clonotype was seen ten or more times. This chain joins TRBV3-1 and TRBJ2-4, with TRBD2 as a possible D gene (5 bases). This CDR3 is built from 17 residues. V dropped 4 bases and J dropped 0 bases, with 16 bases sitting between them. The germline V gene encodes CDR1 LGHDT and CDR2 YNNKEL (reference sequence). The CDR3 loop is CASSPSGQRLAKNIQYF. In nucleotides, the CDR3 is TGTGCCAGCAGCCCCTCCGGCCAGCGGTTAGCCAAAAACATTCAGTACTTC.

The chain recombines TRBV20-1 with TRBJ1-2; TRBD1 agrees at 7 bases. J gave up 2 bases and V 2 bases, and 2 bases lay outside the gene matches. The CDR3 runs 13 residues. Germline CDR1 is DFQATT and CDR2 is SNEGSKA (reference sequence). CDR3 nucleotide sequence: TGCAGTGCTAGAAAGGGGGCAAACTATGGCTACACCTTC. It translates to CSARKGANYGYTF.

This clonotype came up a few times. The rearrangement uses TRBV10-3 and TRBJ2-1; D gene unclear. The J call is uncertain, as TRBJ2-7 better fits the DNA end. Germline V gene lookup returns CDR1 ENHRY and CDR2 SYGVKD. The CDR3 spans 16 residues. The DNA of the CDR3 is TGTGCCATCAGTGAGCCCGACACGAGCTCCTACAATGAGCAGTACTTC. Encoded protein: CAISEPDTSSYNEQYF.

V gene TRBV29-1 combines with J gene TRBJ1-5; a possible D gene is TRBD1 (5 bases). The germline CDR1 and CDR2 sequences are SQVTM and ANQGSEA. Trimming left V 4 bases short and J 2 bases short, with 12 bases between. The CDR3 runs to 14 residues. The CDR3 DNA reads TGCAGCGTTGCCGGGGGGGTGGGCAATCAGCCCCAGCATTTT. Amino acid sequence: CSVAGGVGNQPQHF.

The genes are TRBV9 and TRBJ2-1; no clear D gene. Looked up from germline, CDR1 is SGDLS and CDR2 is YYNGEE. This CDR3 has 15 amino acids. The V end lost 0 bases, the J end lost 2 bases, and 9 bases lay between the germline ends. The CDR3 sequence is CASSVGATTYNEQFF. The DNA for the CDR3 is TGTGCCAGCAGCGTAGGGGCGACGACCTACAATGAGCAGTTCTTC.

The J gene is TRBJ2-1, the V gene TRBV3-1, with 13 bases fitting TRBD2. This CDR3 contains 16 residues. In germline, CDR1 is LGHDT, CDR2 YNNKEL (reference sequence). V shed 1 base, J shed 8 bases, and the junction held 5 bases outside the gene matches. The CDR3 sequence is CASSQVGTSGTHEQFF. As DNA, the CDR3 is TGTGCCAGCAGCCAAGTGGGGACTAGCGGGACCCATGAGCAGTTCTTC.

The sample holds a few counts of this clonotype. The chain is built from TRBV20-1 and TRBJ2-7; possible D gene TRBD1, 5 bases. This CDR3 is 14 amino acids long. Trimming shortened V by 0 bases and J by 2 bases, and 11 bases separated the two germline ends. Germline lookup yields CDR1 DFQATT and CDR2 SNEGSKA (reference sequence). In DNA form, the CDR3 reads TGCAGTGCTAGAGATTCAGGACACACCTACGAGCAGTACTTC. It is translated as CSARDSGHTYEQYF.

A few counts support this clonotype. V usage is TRBV20-1 and J usage is TRBJ1-2, with D perhaps TRBD1 (6 bases). Germline V gene sequence: CDR1 DFQATT, CDR2 SNEGSKA (reference sequence). Trimming cost V 0 bases and J 4 bases, with 9 bases left between them. The CDR3 loop spans 13 amino acids. The CDR3 DNA reads as TGCAGTGCTAGAGAAACAGGGTCCTATGGCTACACCTTC. Translated: CSARETGSYGYTF.

The chain joins TRBV28 to TRBJ1-4; TRBD1 is a possible D gene (6 bases). The CDR3 extends over 16 amino acids. From germline, CDR1 is MDHEN and CDR2 SYDVKM. V was shortened by 6 bases and J by 5 bases, with 19 bases between the two germline ends. The CDR3 region is CASRRGLLGGNEKLFF. For the CDR3, the DNA is TGTGCCAGCAGAAGGGGGTTGTTGGGTGGCAATGAAAAACTGTTTTTT.

This clonotype showed up just once. The V and J genes are TRBV5-1 and TRBJ1-1; D ambiguous. The CDR3 spans 14 residues. Germline assignment: CDR1 SGHRS and CDR2 YFSETQ. Trimming shortened V by 7 bases and J by 0 bases, and 13 bases separated the two germline ends. The CDR3 protein is CASGSGVMNTEAFF. The DNA for the CDR3 is TGCGCCAGCGGTAGTGGGGTAATGAACACTGAAGCTTTCTTT.